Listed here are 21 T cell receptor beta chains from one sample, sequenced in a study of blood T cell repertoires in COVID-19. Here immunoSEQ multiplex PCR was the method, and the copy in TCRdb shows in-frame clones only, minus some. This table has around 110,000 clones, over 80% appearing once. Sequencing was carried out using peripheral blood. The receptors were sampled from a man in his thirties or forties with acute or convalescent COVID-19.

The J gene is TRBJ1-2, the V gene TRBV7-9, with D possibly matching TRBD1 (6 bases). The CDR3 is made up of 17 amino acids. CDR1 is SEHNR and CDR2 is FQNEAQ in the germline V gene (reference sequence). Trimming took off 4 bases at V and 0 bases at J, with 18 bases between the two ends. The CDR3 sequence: CASSSRGKDSANYGYTF. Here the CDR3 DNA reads TGTGCCAGCAGCTCTAGGGGGAAGGACAGCGCTAACTATGGCTACACCTTC. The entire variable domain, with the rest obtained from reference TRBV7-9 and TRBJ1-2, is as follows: DTGVSQNPRHKITKRGQNVTFRCDPISEHNRLYWYRQTLGQGPEFLTYFQNEAQLEKSRLLSDRFSAERPKGSFSTLEIQRTEQGDSAMYLCASSSRGKDSANYGYTFGSGTRLTVV.

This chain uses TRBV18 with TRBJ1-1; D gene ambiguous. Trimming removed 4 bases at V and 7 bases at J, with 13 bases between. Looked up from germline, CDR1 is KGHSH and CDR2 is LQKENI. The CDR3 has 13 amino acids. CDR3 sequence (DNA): TGTGCCAGCTCACAAGTATTTACAGATGAAGCTTTCTTT. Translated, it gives CASSQVFTDEAFF.

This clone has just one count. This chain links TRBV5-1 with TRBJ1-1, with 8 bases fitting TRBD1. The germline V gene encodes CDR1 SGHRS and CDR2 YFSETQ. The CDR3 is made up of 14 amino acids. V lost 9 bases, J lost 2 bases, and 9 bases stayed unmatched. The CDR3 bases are TGCGCCACGAAAGGGGGGACAGGTAACACTGAAGCTTTCTTT. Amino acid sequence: CATKGGTGNTEAFF.

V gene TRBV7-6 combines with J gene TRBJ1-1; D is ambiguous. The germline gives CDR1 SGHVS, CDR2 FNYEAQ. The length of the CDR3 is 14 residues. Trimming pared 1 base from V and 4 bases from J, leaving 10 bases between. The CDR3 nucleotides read TGTGCCAGCAGCTTAGGGGCCGCAGTCACTGAAGCTTTCTTT. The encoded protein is CASSLGAAVTEAFF.

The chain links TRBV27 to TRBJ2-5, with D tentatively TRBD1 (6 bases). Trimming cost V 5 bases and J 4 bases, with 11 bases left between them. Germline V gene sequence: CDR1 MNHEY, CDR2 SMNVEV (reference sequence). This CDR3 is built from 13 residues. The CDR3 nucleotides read TGTGCCAGCAGTGTTACAGGGCCAGAGACCCAGTACTTC. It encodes CASSVTGPETQYF.

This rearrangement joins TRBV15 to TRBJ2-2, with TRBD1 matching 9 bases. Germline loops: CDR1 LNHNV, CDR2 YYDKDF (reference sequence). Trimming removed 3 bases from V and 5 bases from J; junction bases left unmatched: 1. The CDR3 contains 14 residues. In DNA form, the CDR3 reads TGTGCCACCAGCAGCGGGACAGGGACCGGGGAGCTGTTTTTT. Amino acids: CATSSGTGTGELFF.

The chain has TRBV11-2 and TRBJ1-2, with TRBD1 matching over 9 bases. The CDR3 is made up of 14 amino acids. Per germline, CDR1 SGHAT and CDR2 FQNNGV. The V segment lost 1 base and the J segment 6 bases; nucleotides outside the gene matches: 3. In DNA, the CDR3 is TGTGCCAGCAGCTTAGTTGGACAGGGGAATGGCTACACCTTC. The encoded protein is CASSLVGQGNGYTF.

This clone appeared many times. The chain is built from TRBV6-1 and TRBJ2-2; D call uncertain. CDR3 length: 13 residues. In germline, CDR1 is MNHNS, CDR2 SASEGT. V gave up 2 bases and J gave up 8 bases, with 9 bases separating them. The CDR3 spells CASSEIPQGELFF. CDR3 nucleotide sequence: TGTGCCAGCAGTGAAATCCCCCAAGGGGAGCTGTTTTTT.

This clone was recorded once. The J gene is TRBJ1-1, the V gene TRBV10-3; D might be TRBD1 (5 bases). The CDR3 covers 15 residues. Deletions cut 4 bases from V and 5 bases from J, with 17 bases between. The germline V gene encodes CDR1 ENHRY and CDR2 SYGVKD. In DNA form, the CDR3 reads TGTGCCATCAGTGGCCCGGAGTCCAGGGTGACTGAAGCTTTCTTT. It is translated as CAISGPESRVTEAFF.

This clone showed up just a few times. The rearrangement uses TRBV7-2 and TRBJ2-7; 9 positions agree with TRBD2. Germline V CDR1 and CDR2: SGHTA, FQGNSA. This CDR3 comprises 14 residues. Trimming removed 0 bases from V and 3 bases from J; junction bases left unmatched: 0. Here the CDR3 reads CASSLASGSYEQYV. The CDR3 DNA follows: TGTGCCAGCAGCTTAGCTAGCGGGAGCTACGAGCAGTACGTC.

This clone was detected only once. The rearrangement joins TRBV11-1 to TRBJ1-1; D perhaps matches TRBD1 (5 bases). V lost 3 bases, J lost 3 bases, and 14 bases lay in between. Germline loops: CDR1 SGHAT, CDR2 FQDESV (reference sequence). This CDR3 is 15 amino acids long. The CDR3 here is CASSLNRYVDTEAFF. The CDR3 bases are TGTGCCAGCAGCTTGAACAGGTATGTCGACACTGAAGCTTTCTTT.

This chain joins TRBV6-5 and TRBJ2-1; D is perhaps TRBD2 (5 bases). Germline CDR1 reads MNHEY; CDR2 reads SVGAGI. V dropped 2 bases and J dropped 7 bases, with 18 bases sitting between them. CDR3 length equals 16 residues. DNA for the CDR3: TGTGCCAGCAGTTACCGGGTCGTCGCAGGAGGAAATGAGCAGTTCTTC. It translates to CASSYRVVAGGNEQFF.

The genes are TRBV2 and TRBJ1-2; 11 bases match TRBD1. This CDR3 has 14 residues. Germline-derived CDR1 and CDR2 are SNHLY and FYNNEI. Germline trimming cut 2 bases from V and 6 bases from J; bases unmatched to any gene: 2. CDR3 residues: CASSERDRGNGYTF. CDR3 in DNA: TGTGCCAGCAGTGAACGGGACAGGGGGAATGGCTACACCTTC.

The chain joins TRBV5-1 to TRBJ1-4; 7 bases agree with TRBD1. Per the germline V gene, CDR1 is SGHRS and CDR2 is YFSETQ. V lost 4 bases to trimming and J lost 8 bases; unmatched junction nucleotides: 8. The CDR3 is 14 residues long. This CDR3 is CASSPDRVGEKLFF. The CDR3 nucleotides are TGCGCCAGCAGCCCCGACAGGGTCGGCGAAAAACTGTTTTTT.

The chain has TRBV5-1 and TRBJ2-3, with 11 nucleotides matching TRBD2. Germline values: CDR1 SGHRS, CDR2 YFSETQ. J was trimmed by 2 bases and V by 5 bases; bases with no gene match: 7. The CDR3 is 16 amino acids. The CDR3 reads CASRQGTSGHTDTQYF. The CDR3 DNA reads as TGCGCCAGCAGACAGGGGACTAGCGGCCACACAGATACGCAGTATTTT.

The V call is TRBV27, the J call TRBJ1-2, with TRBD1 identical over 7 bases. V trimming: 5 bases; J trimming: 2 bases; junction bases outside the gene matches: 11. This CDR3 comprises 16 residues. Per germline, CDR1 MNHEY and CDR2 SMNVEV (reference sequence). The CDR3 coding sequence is TGTGCCAGCAGTCTAAGCGGTTCGACAGGGAACTATGGCTACACCTTC. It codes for CASSLSGSTGNYGYTF.

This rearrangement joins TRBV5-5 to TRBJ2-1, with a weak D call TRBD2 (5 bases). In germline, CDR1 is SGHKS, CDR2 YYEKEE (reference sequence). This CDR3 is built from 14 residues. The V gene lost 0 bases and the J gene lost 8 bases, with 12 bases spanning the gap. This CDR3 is CASSLEASSDEQFF. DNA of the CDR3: TGTGCCAGCAGCTTGGAGGCTAGTAGCGATGAGCAGTTCTTC.

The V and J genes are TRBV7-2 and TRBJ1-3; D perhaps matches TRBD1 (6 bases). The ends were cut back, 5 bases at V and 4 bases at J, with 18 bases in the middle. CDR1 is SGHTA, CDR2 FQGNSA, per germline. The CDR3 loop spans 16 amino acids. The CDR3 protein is CASSHKRGGAGNTIYF. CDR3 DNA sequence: TGTGCCAGCAGCCACAAGAGGGGGGGAGCAGGAAACACCATATATTTT.

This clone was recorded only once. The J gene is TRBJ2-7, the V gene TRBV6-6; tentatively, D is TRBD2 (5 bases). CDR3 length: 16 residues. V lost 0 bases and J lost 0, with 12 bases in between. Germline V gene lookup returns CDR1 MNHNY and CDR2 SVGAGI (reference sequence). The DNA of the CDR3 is TGTGCCAGCAGTTACTCACGGAGAGGGATCTCCTACGAGCAGTACTTC. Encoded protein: CASSYSRRGISYEQYF.

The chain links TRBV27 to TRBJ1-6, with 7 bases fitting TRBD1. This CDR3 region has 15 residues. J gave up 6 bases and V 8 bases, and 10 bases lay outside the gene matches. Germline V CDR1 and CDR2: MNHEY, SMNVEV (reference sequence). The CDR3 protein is CASGADRVRNSPLHF. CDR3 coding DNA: TGTGCCAGCGGGGCCGACAGGGTGCGTAATTCACCCCTCCACTTT.

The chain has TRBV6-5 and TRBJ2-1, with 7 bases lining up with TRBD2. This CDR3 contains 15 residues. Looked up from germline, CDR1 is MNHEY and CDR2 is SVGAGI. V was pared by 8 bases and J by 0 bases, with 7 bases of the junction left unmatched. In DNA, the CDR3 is TGTGCCAGCTCCTCTAGCGGAAGCTCCTACAATGAGCAGTTCTTC. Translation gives CASSSSGSSYNEQFF.